This T cell receptor beta chain appears in the sequencing data of a study of molecular identifiers for immune sequencing clone quantification. On the study more broadly: Within a replicate experiment, RNA obtained from either approximately 20,000 or 98,000 naive CD8 cells was divided into five aliquots, and four of those aliquots were then sequenced.

Germline V gives CDR1 SQVTM, CDR2 ANQGSEA. This CDR3 comprises 13 residues. V was clipped by 2 bases and J by 0 bases, with 4 bases between them. This clonotype has a count of ten or more. TCRdb used MiXCR to reprocess the PCR reads, holding one entry per CDR3 protein. This table holds 65,000 or so distinct CDR3 sequences, under 20% found once. The chain carries TRBV29-1 and TRBJ2-2, with D hard to call. Sequencing was done on a sample of naive CD8+ T cells from blood, with Jurkat cell RNA spiked in. Specified subset: FACS-sorted CD8+CD4-CCR7+CD45RA+ naive T cells. This sequence was found in a human donor in good health. Some libraries in this study had Jurkat cell RNA spiked in. The CDR3 is CSVEQANTGELFF. The CDR3 nucleotides read TGCAGCGTTGAACAGGCGAACACCGGGGAGCTGTTTTTT.